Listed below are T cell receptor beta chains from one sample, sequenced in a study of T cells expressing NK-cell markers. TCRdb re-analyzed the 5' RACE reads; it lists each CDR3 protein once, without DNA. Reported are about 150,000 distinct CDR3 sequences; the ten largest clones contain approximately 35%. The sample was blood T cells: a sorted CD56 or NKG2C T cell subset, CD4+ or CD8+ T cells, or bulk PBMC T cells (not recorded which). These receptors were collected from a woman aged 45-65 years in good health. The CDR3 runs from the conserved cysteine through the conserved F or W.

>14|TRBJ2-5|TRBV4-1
CASSQEYSQETQYF
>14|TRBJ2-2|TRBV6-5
CASSLAGGSGELFF
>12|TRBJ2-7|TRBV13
CASSSPGTPQYF
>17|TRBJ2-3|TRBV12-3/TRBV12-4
CASSPSAGGPETDTQYF
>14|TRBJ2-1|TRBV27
CASLSSSSYNEQFF
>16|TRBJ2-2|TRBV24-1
CATGGGYAGNTGELFF
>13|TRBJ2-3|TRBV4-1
CASRDTGTDTQYF
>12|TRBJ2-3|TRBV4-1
CASSPTGVTQYF
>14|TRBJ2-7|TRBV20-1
CSARELGTSYEQYF
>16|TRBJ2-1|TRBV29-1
CSVEGGLAGVYNEQFF
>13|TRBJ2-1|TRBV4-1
CASSQGERLGQFF
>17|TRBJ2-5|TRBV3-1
CASSRRTGETVQETQYF
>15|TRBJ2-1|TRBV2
CASSEIGVSYNEQFF
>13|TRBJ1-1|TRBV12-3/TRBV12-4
CASARGGNTEAFF
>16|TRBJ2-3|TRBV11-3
CASSSLDRDSTDTQYF
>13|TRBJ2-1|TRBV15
CATSPGGRDEQFF
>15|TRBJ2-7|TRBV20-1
CSARDYLAGGYEQYF
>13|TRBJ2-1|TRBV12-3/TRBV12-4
CASSLGGAYEQFF
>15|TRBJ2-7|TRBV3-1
CASSQEPGPPYEQYF
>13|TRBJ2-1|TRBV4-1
CASSQLEGGEQFF
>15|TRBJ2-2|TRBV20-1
CSAEDSGRASGELFF
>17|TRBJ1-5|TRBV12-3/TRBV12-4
CASSPQGIPFSNQPQHF
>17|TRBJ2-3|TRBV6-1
CASSEARLAGSTDTQYF
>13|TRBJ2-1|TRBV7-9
CASSLGDLTEQFF
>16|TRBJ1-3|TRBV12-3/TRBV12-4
CASTLYGETNGNTIYF
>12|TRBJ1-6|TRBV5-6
CATGQGVSPLHF
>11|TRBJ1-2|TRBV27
CATATGRGYTF
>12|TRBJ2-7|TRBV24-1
CATSGTGHEQYF
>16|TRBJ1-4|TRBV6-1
CASTLPRDRLNEKLFF
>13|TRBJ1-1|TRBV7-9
CASSQEAGLEAFF
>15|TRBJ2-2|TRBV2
CASSIWVTDTGELFF
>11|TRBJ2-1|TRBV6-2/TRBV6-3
CASSYPDEQFF
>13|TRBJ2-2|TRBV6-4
CASSFTPLGELFF
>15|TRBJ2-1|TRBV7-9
CASSGAGITDGEQFF
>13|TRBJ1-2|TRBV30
CAWSVQGAFGYTF
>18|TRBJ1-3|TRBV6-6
CASSYSIDRPTGGNTIYF
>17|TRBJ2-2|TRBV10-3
CAISETSSDMDTGELFF
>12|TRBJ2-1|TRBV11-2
CASRINGNEQFF
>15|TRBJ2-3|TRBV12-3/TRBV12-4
CASKIGVGVTDTQYF
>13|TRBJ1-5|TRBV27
CASSPGGGQPQHF
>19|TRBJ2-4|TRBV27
CASSSIAGNRPLAKNIQYF
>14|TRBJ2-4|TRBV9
CASSPLISRDIQYF
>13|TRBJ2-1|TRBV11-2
CASSLVSYNEQFF
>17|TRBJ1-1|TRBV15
CATSRDGRPDGNTEAFF
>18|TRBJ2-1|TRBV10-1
CASSERFSSGLSYNEQFF
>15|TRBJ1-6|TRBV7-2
CASSLEGVYNSPLHF
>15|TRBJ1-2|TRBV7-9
CASSSPGLKTYGYTF
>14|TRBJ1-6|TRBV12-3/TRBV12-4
CASSFSGMDSPLHF
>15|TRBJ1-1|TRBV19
CASSTSGTGGTEAFF
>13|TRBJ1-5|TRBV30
CAWSPDKGEPQHF
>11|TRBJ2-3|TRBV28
CASSSGTFQYF
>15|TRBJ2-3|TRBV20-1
CSAVSGREAADTQYF
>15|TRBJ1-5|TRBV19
CASSMVMGGNQPQHF
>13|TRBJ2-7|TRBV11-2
CASSSGLTYEQYF
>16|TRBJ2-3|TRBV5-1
CASSDGTKSSTDTQYF
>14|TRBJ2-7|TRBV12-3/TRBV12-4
CASTLSGSPYEQYF
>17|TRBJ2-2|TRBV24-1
CATSDRLPGQNTGELFF
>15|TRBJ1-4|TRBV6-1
CASTGSATTNEKLFF
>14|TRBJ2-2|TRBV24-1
CATSDPGSTGELFF
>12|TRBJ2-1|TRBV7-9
CASSTASGWEFF